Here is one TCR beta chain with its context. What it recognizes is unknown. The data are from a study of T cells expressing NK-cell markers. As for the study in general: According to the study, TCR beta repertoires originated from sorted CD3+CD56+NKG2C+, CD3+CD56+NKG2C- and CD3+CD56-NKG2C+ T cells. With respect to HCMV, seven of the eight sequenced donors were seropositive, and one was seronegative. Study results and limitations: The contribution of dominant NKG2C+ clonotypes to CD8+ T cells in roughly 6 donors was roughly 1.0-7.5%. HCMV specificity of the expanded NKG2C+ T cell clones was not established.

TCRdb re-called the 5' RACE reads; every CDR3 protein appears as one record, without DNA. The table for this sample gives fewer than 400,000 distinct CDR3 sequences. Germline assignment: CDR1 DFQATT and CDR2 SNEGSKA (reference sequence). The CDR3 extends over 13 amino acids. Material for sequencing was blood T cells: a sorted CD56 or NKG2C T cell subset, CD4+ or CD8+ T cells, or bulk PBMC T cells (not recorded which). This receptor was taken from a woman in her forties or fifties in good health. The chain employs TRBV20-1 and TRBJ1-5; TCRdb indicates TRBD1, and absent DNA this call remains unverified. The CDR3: CSAHGGGDQPQHF.